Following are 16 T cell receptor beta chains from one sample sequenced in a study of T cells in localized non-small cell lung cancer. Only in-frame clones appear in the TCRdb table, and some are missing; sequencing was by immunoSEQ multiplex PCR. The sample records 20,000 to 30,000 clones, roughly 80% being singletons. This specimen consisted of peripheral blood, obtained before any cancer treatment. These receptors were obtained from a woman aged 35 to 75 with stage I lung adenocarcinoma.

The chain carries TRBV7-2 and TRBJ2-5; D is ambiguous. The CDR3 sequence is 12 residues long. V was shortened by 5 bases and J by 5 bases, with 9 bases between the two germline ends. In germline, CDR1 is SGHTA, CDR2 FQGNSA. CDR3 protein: CASSAYRETQYF. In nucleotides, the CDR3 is TGTGCCAGCAGCGCGTACCGGGAGACCCAGTACTTC.

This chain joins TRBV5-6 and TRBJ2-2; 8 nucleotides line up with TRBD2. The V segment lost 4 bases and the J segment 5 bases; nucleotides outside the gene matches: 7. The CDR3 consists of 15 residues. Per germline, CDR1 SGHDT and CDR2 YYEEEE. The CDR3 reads CASSPLAGGTGELFF. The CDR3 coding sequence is TGTGCCAGCAGCCCACTCGCGGGGGGTACCGGGGAGCTGTTTTTT.

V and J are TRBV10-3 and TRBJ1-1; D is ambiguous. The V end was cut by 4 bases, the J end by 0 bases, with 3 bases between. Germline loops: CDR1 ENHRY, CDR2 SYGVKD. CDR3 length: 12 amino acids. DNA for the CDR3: TGTGCCATCAGTGCGGTGAACACTGAAGCTTTCTTT. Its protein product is CAISAVNTEAFF.

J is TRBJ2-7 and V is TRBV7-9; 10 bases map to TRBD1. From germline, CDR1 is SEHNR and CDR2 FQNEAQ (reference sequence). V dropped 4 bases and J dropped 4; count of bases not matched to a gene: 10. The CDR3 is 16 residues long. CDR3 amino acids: CASSSTRDRGPYEQYF. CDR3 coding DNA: TGTGCCAGCAGCTCCACTCGGGACAGGGGCCCATACGAGCAGTACTTC. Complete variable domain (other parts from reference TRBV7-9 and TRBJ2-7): DTGVSQNPRHKITKRGQNVTFRCDPISEHNRLYWYRQTLGQGPEFLTYFQNEAQLEKSRLLSDRFSAERPKGSFSTLEIQRTEQGDSAMYLCASSSTRDRGPYEQYFGPGTRLTVT.

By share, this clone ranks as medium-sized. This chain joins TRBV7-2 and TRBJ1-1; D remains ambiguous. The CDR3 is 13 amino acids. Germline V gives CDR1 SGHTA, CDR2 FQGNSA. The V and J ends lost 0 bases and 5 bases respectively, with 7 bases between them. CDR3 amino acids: CASSLASRTEAFF. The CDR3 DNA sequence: TGTGCCAGCAGCTTAGCCTCGCGGACTGAAGCTTTCTTT.

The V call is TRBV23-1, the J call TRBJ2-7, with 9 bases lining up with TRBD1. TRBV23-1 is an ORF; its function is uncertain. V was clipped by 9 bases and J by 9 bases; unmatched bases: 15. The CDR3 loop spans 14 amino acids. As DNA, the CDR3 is TGCGCCAGGAAGGGGGACAGGGAAAAAGGGTGGCAGTACTTC. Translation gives CARKGDREKGWQYF.

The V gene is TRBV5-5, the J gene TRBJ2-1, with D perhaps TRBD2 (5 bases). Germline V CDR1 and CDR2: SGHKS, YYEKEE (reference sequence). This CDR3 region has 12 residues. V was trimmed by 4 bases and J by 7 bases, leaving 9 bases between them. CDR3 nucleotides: TGTGCCAGCAGCCGTCCGGGAAATGAGCAGTTCTTC. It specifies CASSRPGNEQFF.

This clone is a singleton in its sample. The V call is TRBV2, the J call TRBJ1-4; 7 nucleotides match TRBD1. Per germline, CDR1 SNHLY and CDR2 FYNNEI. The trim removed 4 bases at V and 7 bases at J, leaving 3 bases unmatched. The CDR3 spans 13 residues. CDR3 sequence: CASSVTGFEKLFF. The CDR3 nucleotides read TGTGCCAGCAGTGTGACAGGGTTTGAAAAACTGTTTTTT.

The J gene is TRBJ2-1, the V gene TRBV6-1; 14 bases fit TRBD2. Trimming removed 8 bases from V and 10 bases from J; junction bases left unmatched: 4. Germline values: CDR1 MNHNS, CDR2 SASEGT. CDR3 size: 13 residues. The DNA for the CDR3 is TGTGCCAGCCGACTAGCGGGGGGGGACGAGCAGTTCTTC. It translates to CASRLAGGDEQFF.

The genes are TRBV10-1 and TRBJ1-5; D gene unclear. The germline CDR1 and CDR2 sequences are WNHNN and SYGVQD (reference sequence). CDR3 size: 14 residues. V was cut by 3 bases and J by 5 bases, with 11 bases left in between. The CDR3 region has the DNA TGCGCCAGCAGTGAAGGGAATCGGGATCAGCCCCAGCATTTT. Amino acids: CASSEGNRDQPQHF.

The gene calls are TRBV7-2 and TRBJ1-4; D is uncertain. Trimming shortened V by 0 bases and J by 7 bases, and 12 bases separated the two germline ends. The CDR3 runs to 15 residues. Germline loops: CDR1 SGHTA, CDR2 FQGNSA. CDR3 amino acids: CASSLASGLREKLFF. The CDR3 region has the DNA TGTGCCAGCAGCTTAGCGTCCGGGTTGCGTGAAAAACTGTTTTTT. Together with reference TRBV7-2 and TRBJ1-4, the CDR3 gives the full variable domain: GAGVSQSPSNKVTEKGKDVELRCDPISGHTALYWYRQSLGQGLEFLIYFQGNSAPDKSGLPSDRFSAERTGGSVSTLTIQRTQQEDSAVYLCASSLASGLREKLFFGSGTQLSVL.

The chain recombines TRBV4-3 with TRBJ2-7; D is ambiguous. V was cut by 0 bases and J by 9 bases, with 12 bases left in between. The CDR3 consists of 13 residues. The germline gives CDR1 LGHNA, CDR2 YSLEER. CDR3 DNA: TGCGCCAGCAGCCAAGATTGGGCTCAGTTGCAGTACTTC. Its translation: CASSQDWAQLQYF.

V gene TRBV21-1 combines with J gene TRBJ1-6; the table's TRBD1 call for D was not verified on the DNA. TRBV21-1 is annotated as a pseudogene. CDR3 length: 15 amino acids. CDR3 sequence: CASSTRQGRNSPLHF. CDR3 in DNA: TGTGCCAGCAGCACAAGACAGGGGCGTAATTCACCCCTCCACTTT.

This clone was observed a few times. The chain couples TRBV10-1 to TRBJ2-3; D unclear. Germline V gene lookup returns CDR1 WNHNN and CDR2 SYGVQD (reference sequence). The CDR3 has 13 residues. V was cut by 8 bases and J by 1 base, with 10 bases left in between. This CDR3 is CASGSSGTDTQYF. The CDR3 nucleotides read TGCGCCAGCGGGTCTTCAGGCACAGATACGCAGTATTTT.

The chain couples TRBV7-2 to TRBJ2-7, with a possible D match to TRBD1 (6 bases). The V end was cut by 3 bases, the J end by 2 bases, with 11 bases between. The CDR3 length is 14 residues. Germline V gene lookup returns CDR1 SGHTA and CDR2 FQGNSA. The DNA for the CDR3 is TGTGCCAGCAGCTTTACGGACAGAGCCTACGAGCAGTACTTC. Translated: CASSFTDRAYEQYF.

The CDR3 protein is CASSMGLGPTGELFF. In DNA form, the CDR3 reads TGTGCCAGTAGTATGGGACTAGGTCCTACCGGGGAGCTGTTTTTT. The genes are TRBV19 and TRBJ2-2; 8 bases match TRBD2. Trimming at V came to 3 bases and at J to 5 bases, leaving 5 bases not matched to a gene. The CDR3 has 15 residues. Germline CDR1 LNHDA, CDR2 SQIVND (reference sequence).